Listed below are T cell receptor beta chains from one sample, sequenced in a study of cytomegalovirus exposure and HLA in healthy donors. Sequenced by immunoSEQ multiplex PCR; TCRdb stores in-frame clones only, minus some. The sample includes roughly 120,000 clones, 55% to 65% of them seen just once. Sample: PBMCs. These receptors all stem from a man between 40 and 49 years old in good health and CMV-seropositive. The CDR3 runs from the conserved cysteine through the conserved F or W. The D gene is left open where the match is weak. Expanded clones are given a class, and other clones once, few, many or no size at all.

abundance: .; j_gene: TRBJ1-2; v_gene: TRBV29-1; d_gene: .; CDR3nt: TGCAGCGGTGGTCGGGGGGAGCCCTATGGCTACACCTTC; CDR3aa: CSGGRGEPYGYTF
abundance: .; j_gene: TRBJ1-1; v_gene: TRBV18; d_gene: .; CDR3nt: TGTGCCAGCTCCGCGGGTTACACTGAAGCTTTCTTT; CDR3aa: CASSAGYTEAFF
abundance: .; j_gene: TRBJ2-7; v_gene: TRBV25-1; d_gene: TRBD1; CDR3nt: TGTGCCAGCAGTGGAGGGACAGGGAGGACCGAGCAGTACTTC; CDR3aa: CASSGGTGRTEQYF
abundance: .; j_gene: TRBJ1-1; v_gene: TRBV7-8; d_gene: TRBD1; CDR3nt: TGTGCCAGCTCCGAGCAGGGGGGAGGTACTGAAGCTTTCTTT; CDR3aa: CASSEQGGGTEAFF
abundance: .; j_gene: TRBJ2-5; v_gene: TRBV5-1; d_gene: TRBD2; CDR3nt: TGCGCCAGCAGCTTGCCCGGGACTAGCGGATCCCAAGAGACCCAGTACTTC; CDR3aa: CASSLPGTSGSQETQYF
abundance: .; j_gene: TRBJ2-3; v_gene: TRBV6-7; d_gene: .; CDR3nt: TGTGCCAGCAGTTACTCGACTGGAGATACGCAGTATTTT; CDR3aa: CASSYSTGDTQYF
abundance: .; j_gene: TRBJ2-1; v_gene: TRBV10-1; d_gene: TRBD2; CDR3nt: TGCGCCAGCAGTGAAGGCGCGGGAGTAGGCGATGAGCAGTTCTTC; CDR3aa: CASSEGAGVGDEQFF
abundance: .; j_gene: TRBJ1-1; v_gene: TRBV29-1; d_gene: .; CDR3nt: TGCAGCGTTGTGGGGGGGCGGAACACTGAAGCTTTCTTT; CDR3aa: CSVVGGRNTEAFF
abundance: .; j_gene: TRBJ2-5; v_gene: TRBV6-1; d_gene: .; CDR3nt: TGTGCCAGCAGTCCTCGTTTCCAAGAGACCCAGTACTTC; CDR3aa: CASSPRFQETQYF
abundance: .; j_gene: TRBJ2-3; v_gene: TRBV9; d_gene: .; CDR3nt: TGTGCCAGCAGCGTAGCTACAGGGCAGGGGATTAGCACAGATACGCAGTATTTT; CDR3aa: CASSVATGQGISTDTQYF
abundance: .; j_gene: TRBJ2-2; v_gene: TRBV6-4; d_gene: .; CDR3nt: TGTGCCAGCAGTGACTCAATTCCAGGGTCCCCCGGGGAGCTGTTTTTT; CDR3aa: CASSDSIPGSPGELFF
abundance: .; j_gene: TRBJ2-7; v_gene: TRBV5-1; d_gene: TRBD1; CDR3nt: TGCGCCAGCAGCTTGGTAAGGACAGGGGAGGGCGAGCAGTACTTC; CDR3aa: CASSLVRTGEGEQYF
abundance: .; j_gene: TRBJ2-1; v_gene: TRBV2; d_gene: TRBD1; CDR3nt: TGTGCCAGCAGCCGACAGGGAAGCTCCTACAATGAGCAGTTCTTC; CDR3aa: CASSRQGSSYNEQFF
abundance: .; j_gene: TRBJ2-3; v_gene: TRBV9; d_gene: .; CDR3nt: TGTGCCAGCAGCGTAGTACCGGTGGCAGATACGCAGTATTTT; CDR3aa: CASSVVPVADTQYF
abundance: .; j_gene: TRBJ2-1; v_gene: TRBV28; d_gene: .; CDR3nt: TGTGCCAGCAGCACCGGGATTGAGCAGTTCTTC; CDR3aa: CASSTGIEQFF
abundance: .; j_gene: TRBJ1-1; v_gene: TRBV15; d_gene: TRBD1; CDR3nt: TGTGCCACCAGGGGGACAGGGGTTCTCACTGAAGCTTTCTTT; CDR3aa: CATRGTGVLTEAFF
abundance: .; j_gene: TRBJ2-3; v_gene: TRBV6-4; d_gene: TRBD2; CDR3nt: TGTGCCAGCAGATTCTCACTAGCGAGCACAGATACGCAGTATTTT; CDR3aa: CASRFSLASTDTQYF
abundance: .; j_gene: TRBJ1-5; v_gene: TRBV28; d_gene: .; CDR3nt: TGTGCCAGCAGCAATTCAGGAGGGGTTCAGCCCCAGCATTTT; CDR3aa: CASSNSGGVQPQHF
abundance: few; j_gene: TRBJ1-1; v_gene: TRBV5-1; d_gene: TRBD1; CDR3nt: TGCGCCAGCAGCTTTCGGACAGGGCAAATTAACACTGAAGCTTTCTTT; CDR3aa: CASSFRTGQINTEAFF
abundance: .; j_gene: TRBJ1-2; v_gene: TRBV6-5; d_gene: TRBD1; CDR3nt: TGTGCCAGCAGTTACTACGGGACAGGGGGCAACTATGGCTACACCTTC; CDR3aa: CASSYYGTGGNYGYTF
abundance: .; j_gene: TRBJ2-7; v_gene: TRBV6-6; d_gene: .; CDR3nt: TGTGCCAGCACCTCACAGCACAAACACTCCTACGAGCAGTACTTC; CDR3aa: CASTSQHKHSYEQYF
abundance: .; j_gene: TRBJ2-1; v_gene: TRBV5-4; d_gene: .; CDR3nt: TGTGCCAGCAGCTTGGGAGCGGACTACAATGAGCAGTTCTTC; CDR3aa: CASSLGADYNEQFF
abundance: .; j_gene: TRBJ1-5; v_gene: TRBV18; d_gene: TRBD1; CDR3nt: TGTGCCAGCTCATCGGGACAGGGAGGCCAGCCCCAGCATTTT; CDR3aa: CASSSGQGGQPQHF
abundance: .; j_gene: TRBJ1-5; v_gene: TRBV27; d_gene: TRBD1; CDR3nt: TGTGCCAGCAGTCTTTACGGGACAGGGGGCTGGGGTCAGCCCCAGCATTTT; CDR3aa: CASSLYGTGGWGQPQHF
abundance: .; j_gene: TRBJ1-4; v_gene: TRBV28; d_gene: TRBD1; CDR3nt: TGTGCCAGCAGCCGCTCCCTGTTGGGACAGCGGAATGAAAAACTGTTTTTT; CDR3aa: CASSRSLLGQRNEKLFF
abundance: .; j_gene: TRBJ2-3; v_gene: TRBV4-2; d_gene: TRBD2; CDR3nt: TGTGCCAGCAGCCAAGAGATTAGCGGGAGGGCCCAAGATACGCAGTATTTT; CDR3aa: CASSQEISGRAQDTQYF